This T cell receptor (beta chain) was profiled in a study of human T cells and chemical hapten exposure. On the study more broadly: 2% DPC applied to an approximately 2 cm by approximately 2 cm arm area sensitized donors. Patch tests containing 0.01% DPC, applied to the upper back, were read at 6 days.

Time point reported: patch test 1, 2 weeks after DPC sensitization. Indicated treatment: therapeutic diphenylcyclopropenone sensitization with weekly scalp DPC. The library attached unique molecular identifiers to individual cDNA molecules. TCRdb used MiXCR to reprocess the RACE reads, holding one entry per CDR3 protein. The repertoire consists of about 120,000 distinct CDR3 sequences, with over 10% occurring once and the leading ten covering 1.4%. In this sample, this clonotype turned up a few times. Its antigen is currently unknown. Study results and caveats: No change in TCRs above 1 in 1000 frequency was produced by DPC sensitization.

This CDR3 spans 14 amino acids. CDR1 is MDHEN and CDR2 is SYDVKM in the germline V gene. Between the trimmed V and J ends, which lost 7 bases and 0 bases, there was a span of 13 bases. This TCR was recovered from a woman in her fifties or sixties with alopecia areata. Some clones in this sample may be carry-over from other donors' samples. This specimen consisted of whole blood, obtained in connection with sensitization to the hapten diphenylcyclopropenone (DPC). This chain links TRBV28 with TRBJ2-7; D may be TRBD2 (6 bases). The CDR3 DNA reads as TGTGCCAGCAACAGGCCGGGAGTCTCCTACGAGCAGTACTTC. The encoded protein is CASNRPGVSYEQYF.